This entry concerns a single T cell receptor (beta chain). As originally analysed: From reference gene primer amplification, estimates of nucleated cell counts were derived. TCRdb keeps only in-frame clones here, not all; method: immunoSEQ multiplex PCR. D and trimming were read from the DNA, whereas the V and J calls and clone size are those reported in that table. The sample carries 95,000 to 150,000 clones, 79% recorded once. The data are from a study of blood T cell repertoires in COVID-19. The overall study: Material from acute and convalescent COVID-19 was sourced from the United States, Italy and Spain. PBMCs, B-cell-depleted T cells, or T cells provided the cDNA or gDNA that made up the material.

The germline gives CDR1 KGHSH, CDR2 LQKENI. This CDR3 has 13 residues. V dropped 3 bases and J dropped 6 bases, with 12 bases sitting between them. This chain joins TRBV18 and TRBJ2-7; maybe TRBD1 (5 bases). The receptor's source is a man aged 35-49 years with active or convalescent COVID-19. The specimen sequenced was peripheral blood. Here the CDR3 DNA reads TGTGCCAGCTCACCCGCACAGGACCTCGAGCAGTACTTC. Amino acid sequence: CASSPAQDLEQYF.